Given below is one T cell receptor beta chain in context. Its antigen is unknown. The junction departs from germline at one end; a sequencing error may be responsible. Repertoires were generated with immunoSEQ multiplex PCR, while TCRdb's copy carries only in-frame clones and drops some. The sample lists 150,000 or so clones, 94% seen once, with under 6% in the top ten. The sample is drawn from a study of T cell responses to AZD1222 COVID-19 vaccine. Findings and caveats of the study: The donors showed a predominance of white British ancestry and of females, with possible underestimation of clonal diversity. Two AZD1222 administrations were followed by greater Spike-specific TCR breadth and depth. Every sample of the repertoires postdated the peak T cell response.

Second doses at about 4 or about 12 weeks were pooled. Germline CDR1 reads SQVTM; CDR2 reads ANQGSEA. This CDR3 spans 14 amino acids. This TCR came from an adult who received the AZD1222 COVID-19 vaccine. The J gene is TRBJ2-3, the V gene TRBV29-1; 11 bases align to TRBD2. The sample in question was peripheral blood, obtained 28 days after the second AZD1222 dose. CDR3 sequence reads: CSVGVAGGGSTQSF. The CDR3 DNA is TGCAGCGTTGGCGTAGCGGGAGGGGGCAGTACGCAGTCTTTT.